The 23 T cell receptor beta chains reported below all come from one sample, sequenced in a study of blood T cell repertoires in COVID-19 (dated by TCRdb to about 2020). Library prep was done by the immunoSEQ multiplex PCR assay. Imported from immuneACCESS, the table was reduced by TCRdb to in-frame sequences with V and J called. These copies leave out some clones; in studies compared against another copy, an unresolved V gene accounts for under half, and the cause of the remainder is not known. This sample is represented by hundreds of thousands of clones; 84% of them were singletons. Together, the top ten hold approximately 20% of the sample. Sequences were obtained from peripheral blood. These receptors were obtained from a man aged 25 to 40 with active or convalescent COVID-19.

The genes are TRBV5-6 and TRBJ1-1, with D maybe TRBD1 (5 bases). The V gene lost 3 bases and the J gene lost 10 bases, with 19 bases spanning the gap. The germline V gene has CDR1 SGHDT and CDR2 YYEEEE. The CDR3 consists of 14 residues. The CDR3 loop reads CASSWAPGSVGAFF. CDR3 nucleotides: TGTGCCAGCAGCTGGGCCCCAGGGTCAGTTGGAGCTTTCTTT.

V and J are TRBV6-5 and TRBJ1-5, with a weak D call TRBD1 (5 bases). Trimming stripped 6 bases from V and 7 bases from J, with 16 bases between. CDR3 length: 14 amino acids. The V gene's germline CDR1 is MNHEY and CDR2 SVGAGI. This CDR3 is CASRGTALWQPQHF. Here the CDR3 DNA reads TGTGCCAGCAGGGGGACTGCCCTTTGGCAGCCCCAGCATTTT.

This chain links TRBV4-3 with TRBJ1-1; unclear D gene. Germline V gives CDR1 LGHNA, CDR2 YSLEER. Trimming removed 0 bases at V and 8 bases at J, with 10 bases between. This CDR3 has 13 amino acids. In nucleotides, the CDR3 is TGCGCCAGCAGCCAAGAAAGGGAGACAGAAGCTTTCTTT. It encodes CASSQERETEAFF.

V and J are TRBV7-8 and TRBJ2-7; a possible D gene is TRBD1 (6 bases). This CDR3 contains 13 residues. Per the germline V gene, CDR1 is SGHVS and CDR2 is FQNEAQ. Trimming pared 2 bases from V and 5 bases from J, leaving 10 bases between. This chain's CDR3 is CASSLWGRNEQYF. The CDR3 DNA follows: TGTGCCAGCAGCTTATGGGGGCGGAACGAGCAGTACTTC.

This rearrangement joins TRBV27 to TRBJ2-1, with D perhaps TRBD2 (5 bases). The CDR3 is 13 amino acids. V was pared by 6 bases and J by 3 bases, with 9 bases between. The germline V gene has CDR1 MNHEY and CDR2 SMNVEV (reference sequence). The CDR3, as DNA: TGTGCCAGCAGCTACGGGAACTACAATGAGCAGTTCTTC. It yields the protein CASSYGNYNEQFF.

The chain links TRBV10-1 to TRBJ2-7; D is unclear. Germline CDR1 is WNHNN and CDR2 is SYGVQD (reference sequence). Deletions cut 0 bases from V and 2 bases from J, with 8 bases between. The CDR3 has 14 amino acids. This CDR3 reads CASSESPQAYEQYF. As DNA, the CDR3 is TGCGCCAGCAGTGAGTCGCCCCAGGCCTACGAGCAGTACTTC.

The chain is built from TRBV2 and TRBJ1-6; a weak D match, TRBD1 (5 bases). V was trimmed by 6 bases and J by 9 bases, leaving 15 bases between them. The CDR3 is 14 residues long. Per germline, CDR1 SNHLY and CDR2 FYNNEI. CDR3 amino acids: CASRPGTFGSPLHF. In DNA, the CDR3 is TGTGCCAGCAGACCCGGGACTTTTGGTTCACCCCTCCACTTT. Variable domain in full (rest from reference TRBV2 and TRBJ1-6): EPEVTQTPSHQVTQMGQEVILRCVPISNHLYFYWYRQILGQKVEFLVSFYNNEISEKSEIFDDQFSVERPDGSNFTLKIRSTKLEDSAMYFCASRPGTFGSPLHFGNGTRLTVT.

This clone was counted a few times. V gene TRBV5-4 combines with J gene TRBJ1-2; D might be TRBD1 (6 bases). Trimming stripped 0 bases from V and 8 bases from J, with 17 bases between. CDR3 length: 15 amino acids. Per the germline V gene, CDR1 is SGHNT and CDR2 is YYREEE (reference sequence). The DNA for the CDR3 is TGTGCCAGCAGCTTGGCCGTGATGGGGGCAGGAGGCTACACCTTC. It translates to CASSLAVMGAGGYTF.

There are a few counts of this clone. V and J are TRBV5-4 and TRBJ2-5; possibly TRBD1 for D (7 bases). V was shortened by 4 bases and J by 7 bases, with 17 bases between the two germline ends. The CDR3 has 14 amino acids. From germline, CDR1 is SGHNT and CDR2 YYREEE (reference sequence). The CDR3, as DNA: TGTGCCAGCAGCCCAGGGGGGCTATTCGGGACCCAGTACTTC. Encoded protein: CASSPGGLFGTQYF.

DNA of the CDR3: TGTGCCAGTAGTGCATCGACAGCTCAGAGCTCCTACGAGCAGTACTTC. It is translated as CASSASTAQSSYEQYF. The gene calls are TRBV19 and TRBJ2-7, with D perhaps matching TRBD1 (5 bases). CDR1 is LNHDA, CDR2 SQIVND, per germline (reference sequence). V was trimmed by 5 bases and J by 0 bases, leaving 17 bases between them. The CDR3 consists of 16 residues.

J is TRBJ2-5 and V is TRBV5-1; D perhaps matches TRBD2 (6 bases). CDR3 length: 13 amino acids. Trimming removed 4 bases from V and 0 bases from J, with 7 bases in between. The germline V gene encodes CDR1 SGHRS and CDR2 YFSETQ. The CDR3 sequence is CASSGGNQETQYF. CDR3 nucleotide sequence: TGCGCCAGCAGCGGAGGGAACCAAGAGACCCAGTACTTC.

The gene calls are TRBV28 and TRBJ1-1; maybe TRBD1 (6 bases). The CDR3 sequence is 14 residues long. The germline gives CDR1 MDHEN, CDR2 SYDVKM. The germline V and J ends were trimmed by 5 bases and 5 bases, with 15 bases remaining between them. The CDR3 loop reads CASSGPGAGTEAFF. The CDR3 region has the DNA TGTGCCAGCAGTGGGCCAGGGGCTGGGACTGAAGCTTTCTTT.

V usage is TRBV7-2 and J usage is TRBJ1-3; D call uncertain. V was shortened by 6 bases and J by 4 bases, with 7 bases between the two germline ends. This CDR3 spans 12 amino acids. The germline CDR1 and CDR2 sequences are SGHTA and FQGNSA. DNA for the CDR3: TGTGCCAGCAGTCCCCTGGGAAACACCATATATTTT. Translation: CASSPLGNTIYF.

The chain is built from TRBV7-2 and TRBJ1-3, with 8 bases fitting TRBD1. After removal of 0 bases from V and 4 bases from J, the junction contained 5 bases not matched to a gene. The CDR3 runs to 16 residues. Germline V gives CDR1 SGHTA, CDR2 FQGNSA. The DNA of the CDR3 is TGTGCCAGCAGCTTAGCGCTGCAGGGGGCAGGAAACACCATATATTTT. Encoded protein: CASSLALQGAGNTIYF.

This rearrangement joins TRBV9 to TRBJ2-1, with 10 positions matching TRBD2. This CDR3 is built from 15 residues. With 1 base clipped from V and 10 bases from J, the junction kept 8 bases outside the gene matches. CDR1 SGDLS and CDR2 YYNGEE come from the germline V gene. The CDR3 spells CASSVLASGSNEQFF. CDR3 in DNA: TGTGCCAGCAGCGTACTCGCTAGCGGGAGTAACGAGCAGTTCTTC.

The chain employs TRBV7-7 and TRBJ2-5; TRBD2 agrees at 11 bases. Germline V gene lookup returns CDR1 SSHAT and CDR2 FNYEAQ (reference sequence). The CDR3 is 17 amino acids. J gave up 3 bases and V 4 bases, and 10 bases lay outside the gene matches. The CDR3 protein is CASSSTVLLAGEETQYF. In DNA form, the CDR3 reads TGTGCCAGCAGCTCCACTGTCCTACTAGCGGGGGAAGAGACCCAGTACTTC.

This clone was observed a few times. The rearrangement links TRBV6-5 to TRBJ1-2; 9 nucleotides agree with TRBD1. This CDR3 spans 15 amino acids. The germline gives CDR1 MNHEY, CDR2 SVGAGI. The ends lost 5 bases at V and 4 bases at J; junction bases unmatched: 8. The chain's CDR3 is CASSPGGQGLYGYTF. CDR3 coding DNA: TGTGCCAGCAGTCCGGGGGGACAGGGCCTCTATGGCTACACCTTC.

The gene calls are TRBV7-2 and TRBJ1-6; D ambiguous. The CDR3 is 19 residues long. Germline CDR1 SGHTA, CDR2 FQGNSA. V was trimmed by 5 bases and J by 4 bases, leaving 24 bases between them. In DNA, the CDR3 is TGTGCCAGCAGCCTAACCCAACCCAGCGACCGGTTATATAATTCACCCCTCCACTTT. Amino acids: CASSLTQPSDRLYNSPLHF.

V usage is TRBV20-1 and J usage is TRBJ2-5; the D gene is possibly TRBD2 (6 bases). This CDR3 contains 13 residues. CDR1 and CDR2 (germline): DFQATT, SNEGSKA (reference sequence). Between the trimmed V and J ends, which lost 3 bases and 9 bases, there was a span of 17 bases. Written as DNA, the CDR3 is TGCAGTGCTAGTCCGGGAGTGTTCGAGGCCCAGTACTTC. Translated, it gives CSASPGVFEAQYF.

The genes are TRBV5-4 and TRBJ2-2; 9 bases align to TRBD1. J lost 3 bases, V lost 4 bases, and 4 bases had no gene match. The germline V gene encodes CDR1 SGHNT and CDR2 YYREEE (reference sequence). The CDR3 totals 15 residues. The CDR3: CASSRTGVDTGELFF. DNA for the CDR3: TGTGCCAGCAGCCGGACAGGGGTTGACACCGGGGAGCTGTTTTTT.

The chain combines TRBV2 with TRBJ1-1, with D uncertain. The CDR3 covers 14 residues. The germline V gene encodes CDR1 SNHLY and CDR2 FYNNEI. The V gene lost 11 bases and the J gene lost 5 bases, with 21 bases spanning the gap. The CDR3 loop reads CAQRLEAVGTEAFF. Written as DNA, the CDR3 is TGTGCCCAGCGGTTGGAGGCGGTGGGGACTGAAGCTTTCTTT. The full variable domain, its missing parts supplied by reference TRBV2 and TRBJ1-1, is EPEVTQTPSHQVTQMGQEVILRCVPISNHLYFYWYRQILGQKVEFLVSFYNNEISEKSEIFDDQFSVERPDGSNFTLKIRSTKLEDSAMYFCAQRLEAVGTEAFFGQGTRLTVV.

The chain carries TRBV9 and TRBJ2-2; TRBD2 agrees at 9 bases. J lost 4 bases, V lost 0 bases, and 4 bases had no gene match. The CDR3 contains 16 residues. Germline V gene sequence: CDR1 SGDLS, CDR2 YYNGEE. The CDR3 reads CASSVGLAGFTGELFF. In nucleotides, the CDR3 is TGTGCCAGCAGCGTAGGGCTAGCGGGGTTCACCGGGGAGCTGTTTTTT.

V and J are TRBV6-2 or TRBV6-3 and TRBJ2-1, with 7 nucleotides matching TRBD2. V lost 5 bases and J lost 7; bases outside the gene matches: 8. This CDR3 comprises 14 residues. The V gene's germline CDR1 is MNHEY and CDR2 SVGEGT. The CDR3 DNA follows: TGTGCCAGCAGTAGCGGGAACCGGGGAAATGAGCAGTTCTTC. The encoded protein is CASSSGNRGNEQFF.